These 28 T cell receptor beta chains came from one sample sequenced in a study of T-cell memory formation after mild COVID-19. TCRdb called the 5' RACE reads again in MiXCR, with one record for every CDR3 protein. The sample records around 130,000 distinct CDR3 sequences, 17% being singletons. Material: PBMCs or a T cell subset sorted from them (not recorded which). The receptors were gathered from a man younger than 30 who had mild COVID-19 (a few samples of this study predate the infection). Cell type and time point are not known.

The chain recombines TRBV3-1 with TRBJ2-5, with D possibly being TRBD2 (7 bases). The CDR3 runs to 15 residues. The V and J ends lost 4 bases and 3 bases respectively, with 15 bases between them. Germline lookup yields CDR1 LGHDT and CDR2 YNNKEL (reference sequence). The CDR3 region is CASSLPSGGKETQYF. The DNA for the CDR3 is TGTGCCAGCAGCCTCCCTTCGGGGGGCAAAGAGACCCAGTACTTC.

In this sample, this clonotype turned up a few times. The chain is built from TRBV5-1 and TRBJ2-5, with 8 bases fitting TRBD1. V trimming: 4 bases; J trimming: 5 bases; junction bases outside the gene matches: 10. Germline CDR1 and CDR2: SGHRS and YFSETQ. The CDR3 is made up of 15 amino acids. The CDR3 DNA reads TGCGCCAGCAGCCAGCAGGACAGGGTAGGGGAGACCCAGTACTTC. It translates to CASSQQDRVGETQYF. The full variable domain, its missing parts supplied by reference TRBV5-1 and TRBJ2-5, is KAGVTQTPRYLIKTRGQQVTLSCSPISGHRSVSWYQQTPGQGLQFLFEYFSETQRNKGNFPGRFSGRQFSNSRSEMNVSTLELGDSALYLCASSQQDRVGETQYFGPGTRLLVL.

The chain employs TRBV11-3 and TRBJ2-3; D might be TRBD2 (6 bases). The length of the CDR3 is 14 residues. The V gene lost 1 base and the J gene lost 6 bases, with 11 bases spanning the gap. CDR1 and CDR2 (germline): SGHNT, YENEEA. In DNA form, the CDR3 reads TGTGCCAGCAGCTTAGGGCTGGAGGGCGATACGCAGTATTTT. Encoded protein: CASSLGLEGDTQYF.

This clonotype was picked up a small number of times. The chain joins TRBV7-9 to TRBJ2-3; a possible D gene is TRBD1 (6 bases). This CDR3 spans 15 amino acids. V lost 5 bases to trimming and J lost 2 bases, with 14 bases between them. The germline CDR1 and CDR2 sequences are SEHNR and FQNEAQ (reference sequence). DNA of the CDR3: TGTGCCAGCAGCCCCGGGACACAGGCCACAGATACGCAGTATTTT. Its protein product is CASSPGTQATDTQYF. The whole variable domain, filled in from reference TRBV7-9 and TRBJ2-3, reads DTGVSQNPRHKITKRGQNVTFRCDPISEHNRLYWYRQTLGQGPEFLTYFQNEAQLEKSRLLSDRFSAERPKGSFSTLEIQRTEQGDSAMYLCASSPGTQATDTQYFGPGTRLTVL.

The table lists this clonotype with a few counts. The J gene is TRBJ1-2, the V gene TRBV12-3 or TRBV12-4, with D possibly matching TRBD1 (5 bases). V lost 6 bases, J lost 7 bases, and 18 bases lay in between. This CDR3 has 14 residues. The CDR3 reads CASRGSGTTGGYTF. Written as DNA, the CDR3 is TGTGCCAGCAGGGGATCCGGGACGACCGGTGGCTACACCTTC.

The chain carries TRBV5-4 and TRBJ2-3; D call uncertain. The CDR3 runs to 15 residues. Per germline, CDR1 SGHNT and CDR2 YYREEE (reference sequence). The V end was cut by 3 bases, the J end by 0 bases, with 11 bases between. DNA for the CDR3: TGTGCCAGCAGCTGGGGTGGTTCTAGCACAGATACGCAGTATTTT. Amino acids: CASSWGGSSTDTQYF.

This chain links TRBV5-4 with TRBJ2-3; TRBD2 aligns across 11 bases. The CDR3 runs to 16 residues. The germline V gene encodes CDR1 SGHNT and CDR2 YYREEE (reference sequence). V was pared by 3 bases and J by 6 bases, with 9 bases of the junction left unmatched. CDR3: CASSSRELAGADTQYF. Written as DNA, the CDR3 is TGTGCCAGCAGCTCTAGGGAACTAGCGGGGGCGGATACGCAGTATTTT.

The CDR3 DNA reads TGTGCCAGCAGCCGGGGAGGGGCTGGCTACACCTTC. It is translated as CASSRGGAGYTF. The chain couples TRBV3-1 to TRBJ1-2; a possible D gene is TRBD1 (5 bases). The CDR3 contains 12 residues. Trimming pared 4 bases from V and 7 bases from J, leaving 10 bases between. Germline V CDR1 and CDR2: LGHDT, YNNKEL (reference sequence).

By share, this clonotype counts as medium-sized. The chain has TRBV25-1 and TRBJ2-5; 10 positions match TRBD1. With V trimmed by 5 bases and J by 4 bases, 7 bases remained unmatched. CDR1 and CDR2 (germline): MGHDK, SYGVNS. The CDR3 is made up of 15 amino acids. This CDR3 is CASSQPTGGGETQYF. DNA for the CDR3: TGTGCCAGCAGTCAGCCGACAGGGGGCGGAGAGACCCAGTACTTC.

This chain uses TRBV5-6 with TRBJ2-1; 7 bases map to TRBD2. CDR3 size: 15 residues. Unmatched junction bases numbered 7, after V lost 4 bases and J lost 3 bases. CDR1 and CDR2 from the germline V gene are SGHDT and YYEEEE. The DNA for the CDR3 is TGTGCCAGCAGCCCTAAAAGCGGGGACTACAATGAGCAGTTCTTC. This translates into CASSPKSGDYNEQFF.

This chain uses TRBV7-2 with TRBJ2-5, with D uncertain. Germline-derived CDR1 and CDR2 are SGHTA and FQGNSA. This CDR3 has 14 amino acids. V dropped 5 bases and J dropped 2 bases, with 12 bases sitting between them. CDR3: CASSRGFDQETQYF. The DNA of the CDR3 is TGTGCCAGCAGCCGTGGCTTTGATCAAGAGACCCAGTACTTC.

This clonotype was counted only a few times. The chain couples TRBV12-3 or TRBV12-4 to TRBJ2-3; D not resolved. Trimming shortened V by 6 bases and J by 5 bases, and 6 bases separated the two germline ends. The CDR3 spans 11 residues. DNA of the CDR3: TGTGCCAGCAGGAATCAAGATACGCAGTATTTT. It encodes CASRNQDTQYF.

This clonotype came up a few times. The chain uses TRBV11-2 and TRBJ2-7; 13 bases are shared with TRBD2. Germline assignment: CDR1 SGHAT and CDR2 FQNNGV. V was clipped by 5 bases and J by 1 base; unmatched bases: 5. The CDR3 contains 16 residues. The CDR3 protein is CASSELAGGPSYEQYF. Here the CDR3 DNA reads TGTGCCAGCAGCGAACTAGCGGGGGGGCCTTCCTACGAGCAGTACTTC.

This clonotype was seen only a few times. The chain recombines TRBV5-1 with TRBJ1-2, with D perhaps matching TRBD1 (6 bases). Germline CDR1 reads SGHRS; CDR2 reads YFSETQ. Trimming left V 4 bases short and J 6 bases short, with 16 bases between. The CDR3 is made up of 14 amino acids. The CDR3 region has the DNA TGCGCCAGCAGCCGGGGGGGCCGGGACCATGGCTACACCTTC. Its translation is CASSRGGRDHGYTF.

Worth noting for this clonotype: A much larger clone lies a single base off, so this may be a read error. J is TRBJ2-1 and V is TRBV5-1; TRBD2 matches at 9 bases. V lost 4 bases and J lost 4; bases outside the gene matches: 9. From germline, CDR1 is SGHRS and CDR2 YFSETQ. This CDR3 has 16 amino acids. The CDR3 nucleotides read TGCGCCAGCAGCGAAACCGGGACTAGCCCTTACAATGAGCAGTTCTTC. Its translation: CASSETGTSPYNEQFF. The variable domain in full, with the rest retrieved from reference TRBV5-1 and TRBJ2-1, is KAGVTQTPRYLIKTRGQQVTLSCSPISGHRSVSWYQQTPGQGLQFLFEYFSETQRNKGNFPGRFSGRQFSNSRSEMNVSTLELGDSALYLCASSETGTSPYNEQFFGPGTRLTVL.

This clonotype came up a few times. The V and J genes are TRBV4-2 and TRBJ2-2; D might be TRBD2 (6 bases). Trimming took 0 bases from V and 5 from J, leaving 13 bases between them. Germline-derived CDR1 and CDR2 are LGHNA and YNFKEQ. The CDR3 extends over 16 amino acids. The CDR3 bases are TGTGCCAGCAGCCAAGATTGGGACTCCCTGACCGGGGAGCTGTTTTTT. Residues: CASSQDWDSLTGELFF.

This clonotype was found a few times. CDR3 nucleotide sequence: TGTGCCAGCAGCTCCCAATCTTCACCCCTCCACTTT. Translated: CASSSQSSPLHF. The chain couples TRBV7-9 to TRBJ1-6; D is undetermined. Trimming removed 4 bases at V and 9 bases at J, with 7 bases between. The CDR3 sequence is 12 residues long. The germline V gene encodes CDR1 SEHNR and CDR2 FQNEAQ (reference sequence). The entire variable domain, with the rest obtained from reference TRBV7-9 and TRBJ1-6, is as follows: DTGVSQNPRHKITKRGQNVTFRCDPISEHNRLYWYRQTLGQGPEFLTYFQNEAQLEKSRLLSDRFSAERPKGSFSTLEIQRTEQGDSAMYLCASSSQSSPLHFGNGTRLTVT.

This clonotype has a handful of counts. V gene TRBV6-2 or TRBV6-3 combines with J gene TRBJ1-1, with D hard to call. CDR3 length: 14 residues. Germline V CDR1 and CDR2: MNHEY, SVGEGT. Trimming stripped 6 bases from V and 5 bases from J, with 16 bases between. The CDR3 is CASSPPPSSTEAFF. CDR3 nucleotide sequence: TGTGCCAGCAGCCCTCCACCGTCAAGTACTGAAGCTTTCTTT.

J is TRBJ2-3 and V is TRBV4-3; D is possibly TRBD2 (6 bases). Germline CDR1 is LGHNA and CDR2 is YSLEER. V lost 4 bases and J lost 3, with 20 bases in between. This CDR3 contains 17 residues. The CDR3 DNA reads TGCGCCAGCAGCCGGACGATAACGGCGGGGAATACAGATACGCAGTATTTT. Its translation is CASSRTITAGNTDTQYF.

There are a few counts of this clonotype. V gene TRBV7-2 combines with J gene TRBJ1-2, with D uncertain. CDR3 size: 13 residues. Trimming cost V 3 bases and J 7 bases, with 12 bases left between them. CDR1 and CDR2 (germline): SGHTA, FQGNSA. CDR3 in amino acids: CASSFFGLGGYTF. CDR3 sequence (DNA): TGTGCCAGCAGCTTTTTTGGGCTCGGTGGCTACACCTTC.

This clonotype was seen only a few times. The rearrangement joins TRBV11-3 to TRBJ2-1; D is possibly TRBD1 or TRBD2 (5 bases each). The CDR3 contains 13 residues. V lost 3 bases and J 8 bases, leaving 11 bases between the germline ends. CDR1 is SGHNT and CDR2 is YENEEA in the germline V gene. The CDR3 protein is CASSLWGNDEQFF. CDR3 nucleotide sequence: TGTGCCAGCAGCTTGTGGGGGAACGATGAGCAGTTCTTC.

This clonotype was seen only a few times. The genes are TRBV25-1 and TRBJ1-2; the D gene is possibly TRBD1 (6 bases). V lost 3 bases and J 7 bases, leaving 18 bases between the germline ends. CDR3 length: 15 amino acids. The germline V gene encodes CDR1 MGHDK and CDR2 SYGVNS. The DNA of the CDR3 is TGTGCCAGCAGTGATCAAGAGTCCAGGGGAAGTGGCTACACCTTC. Its protein is CASSDQESRGSGYTF.

This sequence joins TRBV14 and TRBJ2-7; no clear D. Germline-derived CDR1 and CDR2 are SGHDN and FVKESK. This CDR3 contains 15 residues. The V and J ends lost 4 bases and 0 bases respectively, with 13 bases between them. CDR3 in amino acids: CASSRTAGPSYEQYV. As DNA, the CDR3 is TGTGCCAGCAGCCGCACCGCAGGTCCCTCCTACGAGCAGTACGTC.

This clonotype was detected a few times. The genes are TRBV6-2 or TRBV6-3 and TRBJ2-2; D may be TRBD2 (6 bases). The V gene lost 7 bases and the J gene lost 7 bases, with 19 bases spanning the gap. Germline CDR1 is MNHEY and CDR2 is SVGEGT. The CDR3 is 15 amino acids. CDR3 sequence reads: CASTLLGGGNGELFF. The CDR3 region has the DNA TGTGCCAGCACTCTACTTGGGGGAGGAAACGGGGAGCTGTTTTTT.

This clonotype was picked up many times. This chain links TRBV5-1 with TRBJ2-2; the D gene is possibly TRBD1 (6 bases). V gave up 4 bases and J gave up 4 bases, with 8 bases separating them. The CDR3 loop spans 13 amino acids. Germline lookup yields CDR1 SGHRS and CDR2 YFSETQ. The chain's CDR3 is CASSTDSTGELFF. The CDR3 DNA follows: TGCGCCAGCAGCACGGACAGCACCGGGGAGCTGTTTTTT.

With regard to this clonotype: Just one base apart from a much larger clone, this may be a read error. This sequence joins TRBV5-1 and TRBJ2-3; 11 bases are a match to TRBD2. The CDR3 has 14 amino acids. V shed 1 base, J shed 6 bases, and the junction held 1 base outside the gene matches. The germline CDR1 and CDR2 sequences are SGHRS and YFSETQ. CDR3 amino acids: CASSLSSGGDTQYF. DNA for the CDR3: TGCGCCAGCAGCTTGTCTAGCGGGGGGGATACGCAGTATTTT.

This sequence joins TRBV10-3 and TRBJ2-1; a possible D gene is TRBD2 (6 bases). Germline CDR1 is ENHRY and CDR2 is SYGVKD. V lost 7 bases and J 3 bases, leaving 13 bases between the germline ends. This CDR3 region has 14 residues. This CDR3 is CAIKNGGVYNEQFF. The CDR3, as DNA: TGTGCCATCAAGAATGGCGGGGTCTACAATGAGCAGTTCTTC.

This clonotype was observed at least ten times. J is TRBJ2-3 and V is TRBV7-8; no definite D call. Germline lookup yields CDR1 SGHVS and CDR2 FQNEAQ. V dropped 0 bases and J dropped 6 bases, with 7 bases sitting between them. The CDR3 runs 13 residues. CDR3 amino acids: CASSLAVPDTQYF. CDR3 nucleotide sequence: TGTGCCAGCAGCTTAGCGGTCCCTGATACGCAGTATTTT.